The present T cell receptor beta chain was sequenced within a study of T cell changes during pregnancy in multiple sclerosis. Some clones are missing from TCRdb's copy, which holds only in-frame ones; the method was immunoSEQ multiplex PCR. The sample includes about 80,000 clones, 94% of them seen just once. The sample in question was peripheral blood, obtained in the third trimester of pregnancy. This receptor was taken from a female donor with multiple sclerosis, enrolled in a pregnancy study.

The CDR3 sequence: CASSISRAVSGDNEQFF. The CDR3 nucleotides are TGCGCCAGCAGCATCAGTCGCGCGGTTAGCGGGGACAATGAGCAGTTCTTC. V is TRBV5-1 and J is TRBJ2-1; 8 bases fit TRBD2. The CDR3 runs 17 residues. The ends lost 4 bases at V and 5 bases at J; junction bases unmatched: 14. The germline V gene encodes CDR1 SGHRS and CDR2 YFSETQ. The variable domain in full, completed from reference TRBV5-1 and TRBJ2-1, reads KAGVTQTPRYLIKTRGQQVTLSCSPISGHRSVSWYQQTPGQGLQFLFEYFSETQRNKGNFPGRFSGRQFSNSRSEMNVSTLELGDSALYLCASSISRAVSGDNEQFFGPGTRLTVL.